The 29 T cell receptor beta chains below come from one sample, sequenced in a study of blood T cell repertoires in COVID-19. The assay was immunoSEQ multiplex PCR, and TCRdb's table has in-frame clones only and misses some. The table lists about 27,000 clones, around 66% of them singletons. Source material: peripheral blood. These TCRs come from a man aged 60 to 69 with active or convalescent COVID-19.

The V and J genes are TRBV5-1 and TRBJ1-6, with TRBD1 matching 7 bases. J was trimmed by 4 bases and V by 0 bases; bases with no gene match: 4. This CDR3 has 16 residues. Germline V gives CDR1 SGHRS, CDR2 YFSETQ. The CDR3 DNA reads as TGCGCCAGCAGCTTGGTGGGGACAGCGTATAATTCACCCCTCCACTTT. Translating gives CASSLVGTAYNSPLHF.

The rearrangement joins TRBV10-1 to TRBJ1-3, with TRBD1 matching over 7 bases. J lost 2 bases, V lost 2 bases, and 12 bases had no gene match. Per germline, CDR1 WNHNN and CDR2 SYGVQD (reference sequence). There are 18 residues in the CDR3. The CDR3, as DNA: TGCGCCAGCAGTGAGCCAGCAGGGACAGCTACTACTGGAAACACCATATATTTT. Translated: CASSEPAGTATTGNTIYF.

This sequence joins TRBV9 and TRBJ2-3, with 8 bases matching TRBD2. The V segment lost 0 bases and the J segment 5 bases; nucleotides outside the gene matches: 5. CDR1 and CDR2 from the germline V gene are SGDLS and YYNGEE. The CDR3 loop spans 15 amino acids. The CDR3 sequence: CASSVAAGVKDTQYF. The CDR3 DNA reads TGTGCCAGCAGCGTAGCAGCGGGAGTTAAAGATACGCAGTATTTT.

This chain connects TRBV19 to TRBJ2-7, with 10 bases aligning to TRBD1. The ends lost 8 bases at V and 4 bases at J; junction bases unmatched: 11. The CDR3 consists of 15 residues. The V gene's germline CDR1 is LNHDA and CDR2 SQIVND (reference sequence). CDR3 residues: CASSPGQGIVYEQYF. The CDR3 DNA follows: TGTGCCAGTTCACCGGGACAGGGGATTGTTTACGAGCAGTACTTC.

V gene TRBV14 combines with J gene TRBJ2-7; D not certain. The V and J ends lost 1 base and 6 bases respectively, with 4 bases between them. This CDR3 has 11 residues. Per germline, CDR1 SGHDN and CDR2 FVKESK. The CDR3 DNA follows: TGTGCCAGCAGCCAAGTAGTCGAGCAGTACTTC. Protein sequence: CASSQVVEQYF.

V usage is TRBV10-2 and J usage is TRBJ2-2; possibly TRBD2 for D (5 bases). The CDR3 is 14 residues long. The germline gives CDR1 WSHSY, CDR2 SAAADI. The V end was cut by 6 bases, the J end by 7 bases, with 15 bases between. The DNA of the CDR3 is TGCGCCAGCAGGATGGACTGGGGAGTCGGGGAGCTGTTTTTT. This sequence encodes CASRMDWGVGELFF.

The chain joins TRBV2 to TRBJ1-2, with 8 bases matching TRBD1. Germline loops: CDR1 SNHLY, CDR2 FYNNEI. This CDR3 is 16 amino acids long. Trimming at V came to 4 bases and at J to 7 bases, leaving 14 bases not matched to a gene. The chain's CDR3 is CASSALGRTGSRGYTF. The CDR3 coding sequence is TGTGCCAGCAGTGCACTTGGAAGGACAGGGAGTCGTGGCTACACCTTC.

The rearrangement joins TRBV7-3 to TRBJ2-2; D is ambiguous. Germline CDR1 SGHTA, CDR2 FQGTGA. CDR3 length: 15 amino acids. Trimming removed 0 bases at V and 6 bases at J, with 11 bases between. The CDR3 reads CASSLTSNIAGELFF. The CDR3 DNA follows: TGTGCCAGCAGCTTAACTAGCAATATAGCCGGGGAGCTGTTTTTT.

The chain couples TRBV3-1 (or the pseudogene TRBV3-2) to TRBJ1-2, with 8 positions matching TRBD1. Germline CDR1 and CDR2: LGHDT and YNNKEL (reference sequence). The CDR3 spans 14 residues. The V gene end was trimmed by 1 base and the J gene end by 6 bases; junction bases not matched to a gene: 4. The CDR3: CASSQGTGSHGYTF. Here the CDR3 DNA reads TGTGCCAGCAGCCAAGGGACAGGGTCCCATGGCTACACCTTC.

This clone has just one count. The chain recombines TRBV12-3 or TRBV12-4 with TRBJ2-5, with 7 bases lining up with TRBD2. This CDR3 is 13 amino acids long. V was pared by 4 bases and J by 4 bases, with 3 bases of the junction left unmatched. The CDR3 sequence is CASSWTRVETQYF. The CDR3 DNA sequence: TGTGCCAGCAGTTGGACTAGAGTAGAGACCCAGTACTTC.

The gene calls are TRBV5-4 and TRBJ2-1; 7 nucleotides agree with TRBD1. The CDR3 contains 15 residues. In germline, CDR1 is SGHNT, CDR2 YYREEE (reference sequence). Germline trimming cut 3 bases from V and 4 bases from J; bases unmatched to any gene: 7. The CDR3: CASSSRDRDYNEQFF. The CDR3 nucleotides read TGTGCCAGCAGCTCCCGGGACAGAGATTACAATGAGCAGTTCTTC.

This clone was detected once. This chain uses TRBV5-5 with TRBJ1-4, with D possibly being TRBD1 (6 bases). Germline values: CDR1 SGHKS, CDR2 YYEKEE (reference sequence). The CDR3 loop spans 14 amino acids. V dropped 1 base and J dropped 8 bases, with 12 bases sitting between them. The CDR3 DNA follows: TGTGCCAGCAGCTTGATCCAGGGGAGCGAAAAACTGTTTTTT. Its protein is CASSLIQGSEKLFF.

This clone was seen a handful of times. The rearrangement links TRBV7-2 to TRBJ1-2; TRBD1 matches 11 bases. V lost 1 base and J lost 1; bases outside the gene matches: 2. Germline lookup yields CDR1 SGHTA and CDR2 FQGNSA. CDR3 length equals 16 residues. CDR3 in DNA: TGTGCCAGCAGCTTAGGGGGGACAGGGGGTAACTATGGCTACACCTTC. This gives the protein CASSLGGTGGNYGYTF.

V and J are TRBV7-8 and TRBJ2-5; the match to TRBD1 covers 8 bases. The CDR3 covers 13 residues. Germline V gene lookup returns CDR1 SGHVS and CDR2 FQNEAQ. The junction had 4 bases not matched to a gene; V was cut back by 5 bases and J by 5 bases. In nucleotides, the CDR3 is TGTGCCAGCAGCAAAAACAGGGGGGAGACCCAGTACTTC. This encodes CASSKNRGETQYF.

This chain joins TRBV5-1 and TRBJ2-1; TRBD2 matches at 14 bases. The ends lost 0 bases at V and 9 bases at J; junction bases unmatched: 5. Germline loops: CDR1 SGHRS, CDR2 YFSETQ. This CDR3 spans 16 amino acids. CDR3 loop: CASSLEGLAGVGEQFF. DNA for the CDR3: TGCGCCAGCAGCTTGGAGGGACTAGCGGGAGTTGGTGAGCAGTTCTTC.

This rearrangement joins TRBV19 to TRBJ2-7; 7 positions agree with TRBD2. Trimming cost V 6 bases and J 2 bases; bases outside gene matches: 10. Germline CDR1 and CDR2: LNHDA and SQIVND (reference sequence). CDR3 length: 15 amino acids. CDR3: CASSTIAGLTYEQYF. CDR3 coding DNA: TGTGCCAGTAGCACTATAGCGGGCCTTACCTACGAGCAGTACTTC.

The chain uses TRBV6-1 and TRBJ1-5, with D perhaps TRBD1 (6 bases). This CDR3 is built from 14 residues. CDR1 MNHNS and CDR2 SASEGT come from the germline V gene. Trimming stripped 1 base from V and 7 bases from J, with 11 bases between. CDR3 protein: CASSEGGGEQPQHF. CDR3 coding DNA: TGTGCCAGCAGTGAAGGGGGGGGCGAGCAGCCCCAGCATTTT.

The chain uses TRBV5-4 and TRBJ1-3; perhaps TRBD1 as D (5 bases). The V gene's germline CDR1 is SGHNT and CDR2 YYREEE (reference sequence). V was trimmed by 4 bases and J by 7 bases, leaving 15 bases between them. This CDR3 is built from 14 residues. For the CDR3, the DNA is TGTGCCAGCAGCCCGGAGACAGAGGTCAACACCATATATTTT. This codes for CASSPETEVNTIYF.

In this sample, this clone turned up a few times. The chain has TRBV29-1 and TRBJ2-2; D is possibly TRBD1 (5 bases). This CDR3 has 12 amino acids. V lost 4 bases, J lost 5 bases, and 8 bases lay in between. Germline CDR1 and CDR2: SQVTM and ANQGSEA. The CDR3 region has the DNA TGCAGCGTTGGACAGTCAACCGGGGAGCTGTTTTTT. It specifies CSVGQSTGELFF.

DNA for the CDR3: TGTGCCAGCAGCTTAGGGGGAGACTTCTACGGCTACACCTTC. Amino acid sequence: CASSLGGDFYGYTF. The rearrangement joins TRBV11-2 to TRBJ1-2; no firm D call. Trimming took off 1 base at V and 8 bases at J, with 14 bases between the two ends. CDR3 size: 14 residues. Germline CDR1 reads SGHAT; CDR2 reads FQNNGV.

The CDR3, as DNA: TGTGCCAGCAGTTACTCGACAGGGAATTCACCCCTCCACTTT. It codes for CASSYSTGNSPLHF. The chain couples TRBV6-5 to TRBJ1-6; 7 nucleotides align to TRBD1. V gave up 0 bases and J gave up 7 bases; unmatched junction bases: 0. The CDR3 runs 14 residues. Germline V CDR1 and CDR2: MNHEY, SVGAGI.

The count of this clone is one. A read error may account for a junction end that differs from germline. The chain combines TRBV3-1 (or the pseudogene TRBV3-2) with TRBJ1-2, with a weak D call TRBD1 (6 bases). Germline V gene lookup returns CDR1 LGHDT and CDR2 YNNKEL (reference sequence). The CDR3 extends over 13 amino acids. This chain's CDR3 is CASSQGTGFPALF. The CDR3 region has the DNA TGTGCCAGCAGCCAAGGAACAGGGTTCCCAGCCCTCTTC.

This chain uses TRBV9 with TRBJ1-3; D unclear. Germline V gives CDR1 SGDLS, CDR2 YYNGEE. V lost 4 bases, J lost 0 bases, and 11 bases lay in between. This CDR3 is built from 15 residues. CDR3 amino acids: CASSFEGSSGNTIYF. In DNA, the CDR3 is TGTGCCAGCAGCTTCGAGGGCAGCTCTGGAAACACCATATATTTT. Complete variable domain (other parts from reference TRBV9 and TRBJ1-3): DSGVTQTPKHLITATGQRVTLRCSPRSGDLSVYWYQQSLDQGLQFLIQYYNGEERAKGNILERFSAQQFPDLHSELNLSSLELGDSALYFCASSFEGSSGNTIYFGEGSWLTVV.

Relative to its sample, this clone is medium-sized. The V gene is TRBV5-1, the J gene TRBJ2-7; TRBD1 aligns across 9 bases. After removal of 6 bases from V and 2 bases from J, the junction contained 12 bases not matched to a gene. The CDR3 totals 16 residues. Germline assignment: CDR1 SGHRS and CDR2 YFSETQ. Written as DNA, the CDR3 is TGCGCCAGCATCCCCGGGCCGCGGGACAGGGCCTACGAGCAGTACTTC. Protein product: CASIPGPRDRAYEQYF. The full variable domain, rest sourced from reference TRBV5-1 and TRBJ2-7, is KAGVTQTPRYLIKTRGQQVTLSCSPISGHRSVSWYQQTPGQGLQFLFEYFSETQRNKGNFPGRFSGRQFSNSRSEMNVSTLELGDSALYLCASIPGPRDRAYEQYFGPGTRLTVT.

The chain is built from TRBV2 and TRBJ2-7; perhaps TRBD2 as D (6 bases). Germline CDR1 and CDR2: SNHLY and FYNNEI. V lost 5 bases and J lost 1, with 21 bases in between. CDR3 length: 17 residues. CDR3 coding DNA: TGTGCCAGCAGTTTCCCCGAACTCTCGGGAGTTTCCTACGAGCAGTACTTC. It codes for CASSFPELSGVSYEQYF.

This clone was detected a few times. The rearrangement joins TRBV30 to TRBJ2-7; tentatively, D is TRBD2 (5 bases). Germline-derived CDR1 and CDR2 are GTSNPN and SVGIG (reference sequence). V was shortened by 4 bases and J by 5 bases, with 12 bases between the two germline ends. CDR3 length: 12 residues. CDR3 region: CAWTRGIDEQYF. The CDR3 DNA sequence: TGTGCCTGGACCCGAGGGATCGACGAGCAGTACTTC.

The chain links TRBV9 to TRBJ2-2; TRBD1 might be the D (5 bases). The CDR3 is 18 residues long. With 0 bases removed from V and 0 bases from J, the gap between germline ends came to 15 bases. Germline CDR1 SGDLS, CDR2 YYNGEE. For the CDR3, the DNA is TGTGCCAGCAGCGTAGTTAGTATCGACAGCGCGAACACCGGGGAGCTGTTTTTT. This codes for CASSVVSIDSANTGELFF. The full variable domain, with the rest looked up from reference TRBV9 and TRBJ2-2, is DSGVTQTPKHLITATGQRVTLRCSPRSGDLSVYWYQQSLDQGLQFLIQYYNGEERAKGNILERFSAQQFPDLHSELNLSSLELGDSALYFCASSVVSIDSANTGELFFGEGSRLTVL.

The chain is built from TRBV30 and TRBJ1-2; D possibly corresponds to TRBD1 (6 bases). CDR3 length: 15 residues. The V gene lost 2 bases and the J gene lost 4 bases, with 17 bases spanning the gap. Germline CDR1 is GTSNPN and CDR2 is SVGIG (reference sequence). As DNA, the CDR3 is TGTGCCTGGAGTAACGGGGGGGCGCAGGGCTATGGCTACACCTTC. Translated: CAWSNGGAQGYGYTF.

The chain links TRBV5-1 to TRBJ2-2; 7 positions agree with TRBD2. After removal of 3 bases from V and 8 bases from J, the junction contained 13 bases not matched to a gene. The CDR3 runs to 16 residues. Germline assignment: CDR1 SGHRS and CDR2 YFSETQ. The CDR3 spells CASSSSSSGWGGELFF. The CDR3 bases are TGCGCCAGCAGCTCCTCGTCTAGCGGCTGGGGAGGGGAGCTGTTTTTT.